One and the same sample provided the 11 T cell receptor beta chains below, sequenced in a study of T cell repertoires in cytomegalovirus infection. No antigen has been identified for these receptors. TCRdb passed the reads through MiXCR, listing each CDR3 protein once. The sample has about 220,000 distinct CDR3 sequences; about 38% are singletons. The sequenced sample was CD8+ T cells from cultured PBMCs, obtained from culture after CMV antigen stimulation. These TCRs come from a human donor in good health (CMV status not recorded). Some clones in this sample may be carry-over from other donors' samples.

This clonotype has only a few counts. The chain carries TRBV28 and TRBJ1-5, with D unclear. This CDR3 spans 13 amino acids. Germline CDR1 and CDR2: MDHEN and SYDVKM. V lost 2 bases to trimming and J lost 4 bases, with 6 bases between them. CDR3 coding DNA: TGTGCCAGCAGTTTACAAGTGAATCAGCCCCAGCATTTT. Its protein product is CASSLQVNQPQHF.

This clonotype showed up just a few times. V usage is TRBV28 and J usage is TRBJ2-5; 9 bases are shared with TRBD2. Germline values: CDR1 MDHEN, CDR2 SYDVKM. V lost 8 bases and J lost 5; bases outside the gene matches: 15. The CDR3 has 16 residues. This CDR3 reads CASSPLAGGPRETQYF. For the CDR3, the DNA is TGTGCCAGCTCCCCTTTGGCGGGAGGGCCACGGGAGACCCAGTACTTC.

This clonotype was seen a few times. The chain joins TRBV11-2 to TRBJ1-4; 9 bases match TRBD1. With V trimmed by 5 bases and J by 3 bases, 10 bases remained unmatched. CDR1 and CDR2 (germline): SGHAT, FQNNGV. This CDR3 comprises 17 residues. CDR3 nucleotide sequence: TGTGCCAGCAGCGGCCGGGACAGGGTAGACGCTAATGAAAAACTGTTTTTT. It yields the protein CASSGRDRVDANEKLFF.

V gene TRBV7-6 combines with J gene TRBJ1-1; 7 nucleotides line up with TRBD1. Trimming took 6 bases from V and 1 from J; bases not matched to a gene: 5. CDR3 length: 14 residues. The germline V gene encodes CDR1 SGHVS and CDR2 FNYEAQ. CDR3 sequence reads: CASRGGGGNTEAFF. In nucleotides, the CDR3 is TGTGCCAGCAGAGGGGGCGGGGGGAACACTGAAGCTTTCTTT.

The chain uses TRBV19 and TRBJ2-2, with TRBD2 matching over 12 bases. The ends lost 8 bases at V and 0 bases at J; junction bases unmatched: 7. CDR3 length: 17 amino acids. The germline V gene has CDR1 LNHDA and CDR2 SQIVND (reference sequence). This CDR3 is CASAKTSGRANTGELFF. The CDR3 region has the DNA TGTGCCAGTGCAAAGACTAGCGGGAGAGCGAACACCGGGGAGCTGTTTTTT.

The chain is built from TRBV7-8 and TRBJ2-3; TRBD2 aligns across 8 bases. The CDR3 length is 14 residues. V lost 7 bases, J lost 4 bases, and 7 bases stayed unmatched. Germline assignment: CDR1 SGHVS and CDR2 FQNEAQ. The CDR3 loop is CASIPGGLSDTQYF. DNA of the CDR3: TGTGCCAGCATCCCGGGGGGGCTGTCAGATACGCAGTATTTT.

J is TRBJ2-3 and V is TRBV7-3; 9 bases map to TRBD1. Germline V gives CDR1 SGHTA, CDR2 FQGTGA. V trimming: 5 bases; J trimming: 0 bases; junction bases outside the gene matches: 3. The CDR3 has 15 amino acids. CDR3 in amino acids: CASSPGTGSTDTQYF. The CDR3 nucleotides are TGTGCCAGCAGCCCCGGGACAGGGAGCACAGATACGCAGTATTTT.

This chain connects TRBV4-1 to TRBJ2-1, with D possibly TRBD2 on 5 matching bases. With 3 bases removed from V and 0 bases from J, the gap between germline ends came to 12 bases. From germline, CDR1 is MGHRA and CDR2 YSYEKL. The CDR3 has 16 residues. CDR3: CASSHLAWGSYNEQFF. Here the CDR3 DNA reads TGCGCCAGCAGCCACTTAGCGTGGGGCTCCTACAATGAGCAGTTCTTC.

J is TRBJ2-7 and V is TRBV27; no clear D gene. The germline CDR1 and CDR2 sequences are MNHEY and SMNVEV (reference sequence). The CDR3 is 13 amino acids. V was trimmed by 3 bases and J by 7 bases, leaving 13 bases between them. CDR3 region: CASSFIPASEQYF. CDR3 DNA sequence: TGTGCCAGCAGTTTCATTCCGGCATCAGAGCAGTACTTC.

The V and J genes are TRBV7-3 and TRBJ1-2; 10 bases align to TRBD1. There are 14 residues in the CDR3. After removal of 5 bases from V and 7 bases from J, the junction contained 7 bases not matched to a gene. From germline, CDR1 is SGHTA and CDR2 FQGTGA. The CDR3 sequence: CASSAGQGTGGYTF. The CDR3 DNA is TGTGCCAGCAGCGCGGGACAGGGGACTGGTGGCTACACCTTC.

V usage is TRBV10-2 and J usage is TRBJ1-1, with D unresolved. In germline, CDR1 is WSHSY, CDR2 SAAADI. This CDR3 has 11 amino acids. Trimming removed 6 bases at V and 0 bases at J, with 2 bases between. The CDR3 coding sequence is TGCGCCAGCAGGATGAACACTGAAGCTTTCTTT. Protein product: CASRMNTEAFF.